Below, one T cell receptor beta chain is given with its context. The CDR3 has 15 amino acids. Germline CDR1 SGHRS, CDR2 YFSETQ. V lost 4 bases to trimming and J lost 4 bases; unmatched junction nucleotides: 10. The data were produced by immunoSEQ multiplex PCR, yet TCRdb's version contains in-frame clones alone and is incomplete. Of approximately 2.3 million clones in the sample, about 92% were seen once. The data were obtained in a study of shared clonotypes between healthy human individuals. The receptor's source is a man aged 18 to 29 in good health. Some clones in this sample may be carry-over from other donors' samples. Sequencing was performed on naive CD4+ T cells from PBMCs. Sample subset: CD45RA+ positively selected. The J gene is TRBJ1-2, the V gene TRBV5-1, with 7 positions matching TRBD1. Here the CDR3 DNA reads TGCGCCAGCAGCGTTACCGGGACAGAGAGCTATGGCTACACCTTC. Translating gives CASSVTGTESYGYTF.